A selection of T cell receptor beta chains follows, all from one sample in a study of human T cells and chemical hapten exposure. From the RACE reads, TCRdb called clonotypes with MiXCR, one entry per CDR3 protein. This sample has tens of thousands of distinct CDR3 sequences, with 10% found just once. This specimen was whole blood, taken in connection with sensitization to the hapten diphenylcyclopropenone (DPC). The receptors come from a woman aged 25 to 39 with alopecia areata. Some clones in this sample may be carry-over from other donors' samples. Each CDR3 is given with its conserved first and last residue.

V gene	J gene	CDR3 protein
TRBV28	TRBJ2-7	CASSTVGGPSSYEQYF
TRBV5-1	TRBJ2-3	CASSLGDRGEDTQYF
TRBV21-1	TRBJ2-5	CASTLHAREETQYF
TRBV6-6	TRBJ2-5	CASSYLDREGETQYF
TRBV20-1	TRBJ1-5	CSARDGGQEPQHF
TRBV27	TRBJ2-2	CASSTQNVDTGELFF
TRBV7-6	TRBJ2-6	CASSWGRGATGANVLTF
TRBV5-6	TRBJ2-7	CASSLGYEQYF
TRBV20-1	TRBJ2-1	CSARPVPRGGNEQFF
TRBV10-3	TRBJ2-5	CAISDPLQGEVQETQYF
TRBV29-1	TRBJ2-7	CSVGLAGLPYEQYF
TRBV28	TRBJ1-5	CASSGTLNQPQHF
TRBV20-1	TRBJ2-7	CSVSGARPYEQYF
TRBV9	TRBJ2-3	CASSVGSGLDITDTQYF
TRBV27	TRBJ1-2	CASSLKGFGYTF
TRBV6-5	TRBJ2-7	CASSYSPTGTSYEQYF
TRBV28	TRBJ2-5	CASSFTGAGQETQYF
TRBV5-1	TRBJ2-5	CASTSGLAGMETQYF
TRBV19	TRBJ1-4	CASSGGGAGEKLFF
TRBV29-1	TRBJ2-3	CSGGEADTQYF
TRBV29-1	TRBJ1-4	CSAQGAPNEKLFF
TRBV5-1	TRBJ1-4	CASRRTGGRLTNEKLFF
TRBV7-2	TRBJ1-5	CASSTGRLQPQHF